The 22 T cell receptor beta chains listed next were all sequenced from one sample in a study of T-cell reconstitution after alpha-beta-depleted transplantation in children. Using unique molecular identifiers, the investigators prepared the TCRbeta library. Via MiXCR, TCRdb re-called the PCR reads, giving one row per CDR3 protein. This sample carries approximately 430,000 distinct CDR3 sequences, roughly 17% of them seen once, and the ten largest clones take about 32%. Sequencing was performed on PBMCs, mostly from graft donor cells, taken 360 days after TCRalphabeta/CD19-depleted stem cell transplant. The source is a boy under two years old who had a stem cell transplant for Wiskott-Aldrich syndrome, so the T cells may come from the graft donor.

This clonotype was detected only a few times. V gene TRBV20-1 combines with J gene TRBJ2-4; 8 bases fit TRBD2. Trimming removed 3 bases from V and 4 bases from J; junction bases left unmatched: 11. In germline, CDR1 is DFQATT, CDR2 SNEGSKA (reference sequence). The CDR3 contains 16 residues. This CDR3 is CSASPHTSGHKNIQYF. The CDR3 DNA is TGCAGTGCTAGCCCCCACACTAGCGGCCATAAAAACATTCAGTACTTC.

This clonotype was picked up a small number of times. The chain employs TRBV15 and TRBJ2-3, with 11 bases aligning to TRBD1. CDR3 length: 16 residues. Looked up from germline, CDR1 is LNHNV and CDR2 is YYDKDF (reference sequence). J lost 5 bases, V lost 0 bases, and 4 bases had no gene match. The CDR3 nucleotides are TGTGCCACCAGCAGAGACGGACAGGGGGCTGGAGATACGCAGTATTTT. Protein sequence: CATSRDGQGAGDTQYF.

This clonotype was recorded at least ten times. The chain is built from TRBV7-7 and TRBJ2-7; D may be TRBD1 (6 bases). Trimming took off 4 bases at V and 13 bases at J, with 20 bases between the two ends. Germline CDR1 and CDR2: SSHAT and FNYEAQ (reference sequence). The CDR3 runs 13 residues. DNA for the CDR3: TGTGCCAGCAGCTCAGCCAAGGGACACTACCTTTACTTC. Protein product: CASSSAKGHYLYF.

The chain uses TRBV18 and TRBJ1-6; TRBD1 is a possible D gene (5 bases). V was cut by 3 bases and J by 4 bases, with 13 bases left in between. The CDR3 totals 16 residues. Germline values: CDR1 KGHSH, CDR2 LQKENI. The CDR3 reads CASSPRQNLYNSPLHF. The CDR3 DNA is TGTGCCAGCTCACCGAGACAGAACCTGTATAATTCACCCCTCCACTTT.

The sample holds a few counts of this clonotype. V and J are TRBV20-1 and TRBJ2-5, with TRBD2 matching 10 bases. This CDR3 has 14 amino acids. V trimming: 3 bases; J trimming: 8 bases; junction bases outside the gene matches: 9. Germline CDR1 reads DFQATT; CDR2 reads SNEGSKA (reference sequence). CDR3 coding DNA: TGCAGTGCTAGGACTAGCGGGTATAAGAGAACCCAGTACTTC. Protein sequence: CSARTSGYKRTQYF.

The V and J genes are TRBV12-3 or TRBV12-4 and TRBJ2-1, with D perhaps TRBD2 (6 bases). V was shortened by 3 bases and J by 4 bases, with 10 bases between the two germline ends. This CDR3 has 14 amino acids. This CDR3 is CASSFASAYNEQFF. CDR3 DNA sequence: TGTGCCAGCAGTTTCGCTAGCGCTTACAATGAGCAGTTCTTC.

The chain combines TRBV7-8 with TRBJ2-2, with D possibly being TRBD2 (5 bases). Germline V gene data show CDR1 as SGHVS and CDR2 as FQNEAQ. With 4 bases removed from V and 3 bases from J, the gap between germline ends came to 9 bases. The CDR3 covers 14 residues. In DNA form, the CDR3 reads TGTGCCAGCAGCTCAACTAGATACACCGGGGAGCTGTTTTTT. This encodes CASSSTRYTGELFF.

The CDR3 DNA sequence: TGTGCCAGCAGTTACAGGCAGAGAGGCACTGAAGCTTTCTTT. This gives the protein CASSYRQRGTEAFF. This chain joins TRBV6-5 and TRBJ1-1; D unresolved. Trimming removed 2 bases from V and 4 bases from J, with 11 bases in between. Germline V gene data show CDR1 as MNHEY and CDR2 as SVGAGI. This CDR3 spans 14 amino acids.

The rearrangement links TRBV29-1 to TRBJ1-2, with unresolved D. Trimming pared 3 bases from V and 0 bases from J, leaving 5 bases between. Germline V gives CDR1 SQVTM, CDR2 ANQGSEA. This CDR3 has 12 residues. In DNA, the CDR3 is TGCAGCGTTGAGGGGACTAACTATGGCTACACCTTC. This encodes CSVEGTNYGYTF.

As DNA, the CDR3 is TGTGCCAGCTCACGGGGACTAGCGGGAGCATACCAAGAGACCCAGTACTTC. Translation gives CASSRGLAGAYQETQYF. This chain connects TRBV18 to TRBJ2-5; 14 bases are shared with TRBD2. The V and J ends lost 4 bases and 0 bases, in that order; junction bases with no gene match: 4. CDR3 size: 17 residues. Germline-derived CDR1 and CDR2 are KGHSH and LQKENI.

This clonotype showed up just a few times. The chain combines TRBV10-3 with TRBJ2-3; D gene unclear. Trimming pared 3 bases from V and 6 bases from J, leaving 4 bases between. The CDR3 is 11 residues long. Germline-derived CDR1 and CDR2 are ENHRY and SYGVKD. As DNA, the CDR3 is TGTGCCATCAGTGATAGGGATACGCAGTATTTT. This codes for CAISDRDTQYF.

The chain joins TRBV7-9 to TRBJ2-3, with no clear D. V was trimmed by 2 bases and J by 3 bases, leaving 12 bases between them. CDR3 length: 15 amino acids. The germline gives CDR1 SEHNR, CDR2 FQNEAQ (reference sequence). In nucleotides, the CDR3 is TGTGCCAGCAGCTTAAAGAGGCTGGGAACAGATACGCAGTATTTT. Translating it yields CASSLKRLGTDTQYF.

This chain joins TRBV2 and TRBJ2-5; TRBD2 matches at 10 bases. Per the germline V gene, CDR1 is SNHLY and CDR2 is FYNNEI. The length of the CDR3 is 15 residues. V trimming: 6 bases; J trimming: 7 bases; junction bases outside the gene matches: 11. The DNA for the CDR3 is TGTGCCAGCAGGCTAGCGGGGGCCCCAGGGGGGACCCAGTACTTC. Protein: CASRLAGAPGGTQYF.

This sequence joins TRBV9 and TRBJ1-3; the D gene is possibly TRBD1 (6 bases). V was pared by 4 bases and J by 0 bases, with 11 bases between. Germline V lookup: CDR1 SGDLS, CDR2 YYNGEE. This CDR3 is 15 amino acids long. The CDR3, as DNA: TGTGCCAGCAGCATCACAGGGTCCTCTGGAAACACCATATATTTT. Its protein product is CASSITGSSGNTIYF.

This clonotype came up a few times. This chain's CDR3 is CASSLGLVRNEQFF. The CDR3 region has the DNA TGTGCCAGCAGTTTGGGACTAGTAAGGAATGAGCAGTTCTTC. The gene calls are TRBV27 and TRBJ2-1, with 8 bases matching TRBD2. CDR3 size: 14 residues. The junction had 5 bases not matched to a gene; V was cut back by 3 bases and J by 7 bases. The germline gives CDR1 MNHEY, CDR2 SMNVEV (reference sequence).

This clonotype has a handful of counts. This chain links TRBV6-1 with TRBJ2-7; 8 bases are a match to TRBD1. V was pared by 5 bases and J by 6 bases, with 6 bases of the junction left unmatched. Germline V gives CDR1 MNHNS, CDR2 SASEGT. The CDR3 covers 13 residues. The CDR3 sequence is CASSRTGFAEQYF. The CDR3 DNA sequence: TGTGCCAGCAGTCGGACAGGGTTCGCCGAGCAGTACTTC.

Here the CDR3 DNA reads TGTGCCAGCAGCCGACGGACTGACGACAATGAGCAGTTCTTC. Residues: CASSRRTDDNEQFF. V gene TRBV7-9 combines with J gene TRBJ2-1; weak D call: TRBD2 (5 bases). Germline V gives CDR1 SEHNR, CDR2 FQNEAQ (reference sequence). The CDR3 loop spans 14 amino acids. The ends were cut back, 5 bases at V and 5 bases at J, with 13 bases in the middle.

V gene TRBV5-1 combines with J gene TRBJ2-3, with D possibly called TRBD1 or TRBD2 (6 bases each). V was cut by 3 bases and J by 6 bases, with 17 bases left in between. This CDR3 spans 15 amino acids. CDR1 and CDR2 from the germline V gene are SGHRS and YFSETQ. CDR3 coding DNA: TGCGCCAGCAGCTACCGGGATCCGGGGGCCGATACGCAGTATTTT. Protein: CASSYRDPGADTQYF.

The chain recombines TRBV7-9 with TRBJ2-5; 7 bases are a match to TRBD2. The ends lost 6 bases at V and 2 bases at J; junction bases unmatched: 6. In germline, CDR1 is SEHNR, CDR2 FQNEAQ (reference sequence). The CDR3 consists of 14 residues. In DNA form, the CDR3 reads TGTGCCAGCAGTTGGCGGGAGAGACAAGAGACCCAGTACTTC. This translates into CASSWRERQETQYF.

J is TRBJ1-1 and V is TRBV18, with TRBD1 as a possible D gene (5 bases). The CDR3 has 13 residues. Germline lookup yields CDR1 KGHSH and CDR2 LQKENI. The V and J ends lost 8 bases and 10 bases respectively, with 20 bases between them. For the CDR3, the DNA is TGTGCCAGCACCAGCACAGTCGGGACGGGAGCTTTCTTT. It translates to CASTSTVGTGAFF.

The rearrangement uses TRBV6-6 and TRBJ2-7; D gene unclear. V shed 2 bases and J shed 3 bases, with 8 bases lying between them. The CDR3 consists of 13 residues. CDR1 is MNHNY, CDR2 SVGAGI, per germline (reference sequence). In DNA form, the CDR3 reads TGTGCCAGCAGTTACCCGACAATCTACGAGCAGTACTTC. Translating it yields CASSYPTIYEQYF.

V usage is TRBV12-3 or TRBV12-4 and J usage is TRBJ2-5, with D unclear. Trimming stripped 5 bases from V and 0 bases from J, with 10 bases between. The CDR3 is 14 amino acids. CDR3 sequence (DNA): TGTGCCAGCAGTAAACGAATGGACCAAGAGACCCAGTACTTC. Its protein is CASSKRMDQETQYF.